A single sample is the source of the 10 T cell receptor beta chains below, sequenced in a study of CD8+CD57+ T cells in acquired aplastic anemia (dated by TCRdb to between 2017 and 2018). TCRdb names Illumina HiSeq 2000 as the instrument used. Genomic DNA served as template for TCR beta VDJ combination and CDR3 sequence profiling. TCRdb cleaned the public reads at Q25 with fastp, built clones with MiXCR and kept in-frame beta chains. Each entry is one CDR3 protein sequence, shown with its most common DNA and genes. Within this sample are about 110,000 distinct CDR3 sequences, with around 53% of them counted one time only. The top ten clonotypes cover about 32% of the sample. Sequences were obtained from sorted CD4+, CD8+, or CD8+CD57+ T cells (not recorded which) from PBMCs. All receptors come from a human donor in good health, serving as a control.

There are many counts of this clonotype. The rearrangement uses TRBV5-6 and TRBJ1-1; D not resolved. This CDR3 region has 13 residues. Trimming pared 2 bases from V and 0 bases from J, leaving 5 bases between. The germline V gene encodes CDR1 SGHDT and CDR2 YYEEEE. The CDR3 bases are TGTGCCAGCAGCTTAACAATGAACACTGAAGCTTTCTTT. Translating it yields CASSLTMNTEAFF.

The chain recombines TRBV13 with TRBJ2-1, with TRBD1 matching 9 bases. The DNA matches TRBJ2-5 better at its end, which makes the J call doubtful. This CDR3 is built from 16 residues. Germline-derived CDR1 and CDR2 are PRHDT and FYEKMQ (reference sequence). In DNA form, the CDR3 reads TGTGCCAGCAGCTCGGGACAGGGTAGGAAGGCGGAGACCCAGTACTTC. Protein product: CASSSGQGRKAETQYF.

This clonotype was recorded at least ten times. The rearrangement links TRBV30 to TRBJ2-7, with TRBD1 matching over 10 bases. The V and J ends lost 1 base and 7 bases, in that order; junction bases with no gene match: 4. The CDR3 has 13 amino acids. Per the germline V gene, CDR1 is GTSNPN and CDR2 is SVGIG (reference sequence). Here the CDR3 reads CAWSGDRGREQYF. As DNA, the CDR3 is TGTGCCTGGAGTGGGGACAGGGGTAGGGAGCAGTACTTC. Full variable domain (rest looked up from reference TRBV30 and TRBJ2-7): SQTIHQWPATLVQPVGSPLSLECTVEGTSNPNLYWYRQAAGRGLQLLFYSVGIGQISSEVPQNLSASRPQDRQFILSSKKLLLSDSGFYLCAWSGDRGREQYFGPGTRLTVT.

This clonotype was seen only a few times. This chain connects TRBV6-2 or TRBV6-3 to TRBJ2-1; D call uncertain. V dropped 0 bases and J dropped 1 base, with 10 bases sitting between them. Germline V CDR1 and CDR2: MNHEY, SVGEGT. The CDR3 has 16 residues. As DNA, the CDR3 is TGTGCCAGCAGTTACTCAATGGGGTCGTCCTACAATGAGCAGTTCTTC. Protein: CASSYSMGSSYNEQFF.

This clonotype showed up many times. The chain combines TRBV19 with TRBJ2-7; D gene unclear. The CDR3 contains 13 residues. Per germline, CDR1 LNHDA and CDR2 SQIVND (reference sequence). V lost 3 bases to trimming and J lost 1 base, with 7 bases between them. The CDR3 nucleotides are TGTGCCAGTAGTATTGCACAGTCCTACGAGCAGTACTTC. This translates into CASSIAQSYEQYF.

The chain has TRBV4-2 and TRBJ2-7; tentatively, D is TRBD2 (6 bases). The V gene lost 4 bases and the J gene lost 3 bases, with 19 bases spanning the gap. The CDR3 totals 16 residues. The germline CDR1 and CDR2 sequences are LGHNA and YNFKEQ. CDR3 in DNA: TGTGCCAGCAGCCCCCGTATGGGACTCTCTCACTACGAGCAGTACTTC. As protein: CASSPRMGLSHYEQYF.

This clonotype occurred many times. This rearrangement joins TRBV20-1 to TRBJ2-1; D gene unclear. There are 14 residues in the CDR3. The germline V gene encodes CDR1 DFQATT and CDR2 SNEGSKA (reference sequence). V lost 3 bases and J lost 4, with 13 bases in between. In DNA form, the CDR3 reads TGCAGTGCTAGGGAAGGCGGCAGATACAATGAGCAGTTCTTC. It specifies CSAREGGRYNEQFF.

The chain combines TRBV20-1 with TRBJ2-7, with 9 bases identical to TRBD2. Germline V gene lookup returns CDR1 DFQATT and CDR2 SNEGSKA (reference sequence). The CDR3 has 15 residues. J was trimmed by 1 base and V by 6 bases; bases with no gene match: 10. Here the CDR3 reads CSATDTSGWSYEQYF. The DNA for the CDR3 is TGCAGTGCGACCGATACTAGCGGGTGGTCCTACGAGCAGTACTTC.

This chain joins TRBV30 and TRBJ1-3; D is perhaps TRBD1 (5 bases). V shed 1 base and J shed 2 bases, with 12 bases lying between them. This CDR3 region has 15 residues. Germline CDR1 is GTSNPN and CDR2 is SVGIG (reference sequence). The CDR3, as DNA: TGTGCCTGGAGTGCTGACAGTGCCCCTGGAAACACCATATATTTT. Its protein is CAWSADSAPGNTIYF.

This clonotype was recorded at least ten times. The genes are TRBV20-1 and TRBJ2-7; 8 nucleotides agree with TRBD1. Germline lookup yields CDR1 DFQATT and CDR2 SNEGSKA (reference sequence). V lost 5 bases and J lost 5; bases outside the gene matches: 8. This CDR3 is 13 amino acids long. In DNA, the CDR3 is TGCAGTGCTGAGGGACAGGTTGAGAACGAGCAGTACTTC. It codes for CSAEGQVENEQYF.